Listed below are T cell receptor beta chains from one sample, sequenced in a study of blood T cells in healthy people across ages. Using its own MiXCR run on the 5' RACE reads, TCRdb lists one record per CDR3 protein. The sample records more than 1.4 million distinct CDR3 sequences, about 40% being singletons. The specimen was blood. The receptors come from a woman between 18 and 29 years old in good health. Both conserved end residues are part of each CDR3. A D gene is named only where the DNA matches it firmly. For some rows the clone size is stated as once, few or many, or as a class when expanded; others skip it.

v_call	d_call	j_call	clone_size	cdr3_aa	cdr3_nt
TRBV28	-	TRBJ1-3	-	CASTSGAGSGNTIYF	TGTGCCAGCACATCGGGGGCAGGCTCTGGAAACACCATATATTTT
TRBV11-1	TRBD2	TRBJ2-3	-	CASSLLAVHTDTQYF	TGTGCCAGCAGCTTACTAGCGGTACACACAGATACGCAGTATTTT
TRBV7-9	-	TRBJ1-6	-	CASSLGTPDSPLHF	TGTGCCAGCAGCCTCGGGACTCCTGATTCACCCCTCCACTTT
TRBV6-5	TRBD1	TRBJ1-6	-	CAVGSDRDNSPLHF	TGTGCCGTCGGATCAGACAGGGACAATTCACCCCTCCACTTT
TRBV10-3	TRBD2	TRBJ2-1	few	CAISESVLAGEGEQFF	TGTGCCATCAGTGAGTCGGTTCTAGCGGGAGAAGGTGAGCAGTTCTTC
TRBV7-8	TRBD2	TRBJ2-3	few	CASSWTLAEYTDTQYF	TGTGCCAGCAGCTGGACGCTAGCGGAGTACACAGATACGCAGTATTTT
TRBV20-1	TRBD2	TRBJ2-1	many	CSARTPGRSYNEQFF	TGCAGTGCTAGAACCCCCGGGAGGTCCTACAATGAGCAGTTCTTC
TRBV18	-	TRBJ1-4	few	CASSPFEVNWEKLFF	TGTGCCAGCTCACCTTTCGAGGTGAATTGGGAAAAACTGTTTTTT
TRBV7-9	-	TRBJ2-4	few	CASRDLTGAKNIQYF	TGTGCCAGCAGAGATCTCACCGGAGCCAAAAACATTCAGTACTTC
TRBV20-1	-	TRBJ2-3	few	CSAQDSGTQYF	TGCAGTGCTCAAGACAGCGGAACGCAGTATTTT
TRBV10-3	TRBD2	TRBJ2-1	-	CAIQGSGGKQFF	TGTGCCATCCAGGGTAGCGGGGGGAAGCAGTTCTTC
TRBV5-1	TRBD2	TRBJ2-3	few	CASTERGIDTQYF	TGCGCCAGCACGGAGCGGGGGATTGATACGCAGTATTTT
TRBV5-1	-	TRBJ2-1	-	CASSEAGNSYNGQFF	TGCGCCAGCAGCGAAGCAGGTAACTCCTACAATGGGCAGTTCTTC
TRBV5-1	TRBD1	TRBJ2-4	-	CASSPGDRGSGEQYF	TGCGCCAGCAGCCCGGGGGACAGGGGTTCAGGGGAGCAGTACTTC
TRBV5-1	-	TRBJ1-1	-	CASSLEAYTEAFF	TGCGCCAGCAGCTTGGAAGCCTACACTGAAGCTTTCTTT
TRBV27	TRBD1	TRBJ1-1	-	CASRGTGVEAFF	TGTGCCAGCAGAGGGACAGGGGTTGAAGCTTTCTTT
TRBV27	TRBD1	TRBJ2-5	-	CASSRGTGSETQYF	TGTGCCAGCAGTCGGGGGACAGGGTCTGAGACCCAGTACTTC
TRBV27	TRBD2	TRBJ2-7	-	CASSRSSGGANDYEQYF	TGTGCCAGCAGTCGTTCTAGCGGGGGGGCCAATGACTACGAGCAGTACTTC
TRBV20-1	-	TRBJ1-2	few	CSASDGQGRYGYTF	TGCAGTGCTAGTGACGGGCAGGGGCGCTATGGCTACACCTTC
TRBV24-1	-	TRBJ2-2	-	CATSDPGDGNTGELFF	TGTGCCACCAGTGATCCCGGGGACGGTAACACCGGGGAGCTGTTTTTT
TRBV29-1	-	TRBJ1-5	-	CSVSVQDSNQPQHF	TGCAGCGTGAGTGTACAGGATAGCAATCAGCCCCAGCATTTT
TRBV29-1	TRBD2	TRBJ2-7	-	CSVVASGGDNEQYF	TGCAGCGTTGTCGCTAGCGGGGGGGACAATGAGCAGTACTTC
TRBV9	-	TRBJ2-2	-	CASRADTNTGELFF	TGTGCCAGCAGGGCGGATACGAACACCGGGGAGCTGTTTTTT
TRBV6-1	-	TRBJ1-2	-	CASSEAGAGYTF	TGTGCCAGCAGCGAGGCGGGGGCCGGCTACACCTTC
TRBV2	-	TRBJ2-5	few	CAGTENGLREETQYF	TGTGCCGGCACTGAGAATGGGCTGAGAGAAGAGACCCAGTACTTC
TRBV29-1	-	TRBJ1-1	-	CSVYRTEAFF	TGCAGCGTATATCGCACTGAAGCTTTCTTT
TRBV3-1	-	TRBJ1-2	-	CASSQDGSPVGGYTF	TGTGCCAGCAGCCAAGATGGGTCACCGGTCGGTGGCTACACCTTC
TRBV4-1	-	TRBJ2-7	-	CASSYDFYTYEQYF	TGCGCCAGCAGCTACGACTTCTATACCTACGAGCAGTACTTC
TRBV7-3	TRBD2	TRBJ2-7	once	CASSLRYALTSGTYEQYF	TGTGCCAGCAGCTTACGATATGCTTTGACTAGCGGAACCTACGAGCAGTACTTC
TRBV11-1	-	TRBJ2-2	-	CASSFGGTNTGELFF	TGTGCCAGCAGCTTTGGGGGGACGAACACCGGGGAGCTGTTTTTT
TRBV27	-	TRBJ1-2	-	CASSTEGRPPYGYTF	TGTGCCAGCTCGACGGAGGGACGGCCTCCCTATGGCTACACCTTC
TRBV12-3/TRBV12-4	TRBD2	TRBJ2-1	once	CASSFRDFSGDGQFF	TGTGCCAGCAGTTTTCGGGACTTTAGCGGGGATGGGCAGTTCTTC
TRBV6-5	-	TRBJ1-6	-	CASSASLWRNSPLHF	TGTGCCAGCAGTGCGTCACTCTGGCGTAATTCACCCCTCCACTTT
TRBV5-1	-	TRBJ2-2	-	CASSLVAAYTGELFF	TGCGCCAGCAGCTTGGTGGCAGCCTACACCGGGGAGCTGTTTTTT
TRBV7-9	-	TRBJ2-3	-	CASSPQPAGGSAYF	TGTGCCAGTAGCCCACAGCCCGCGGGCGGTTCCGCGTATTTT
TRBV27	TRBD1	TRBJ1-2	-	CASSPRSGTGGVYGYTF	TGTGCCAGCAGTCCCAGATCCGGGACAGGGGGCGTCTATGGCTACACCTTC
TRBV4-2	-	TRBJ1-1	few	CASSNPQGSGGTEAFF	TGTGCCAGCAGCAATCCGCAGGGGAGTGGCGGCACTGAAGCTTTCTTT
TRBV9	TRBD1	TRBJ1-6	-	CASSRSFSRTGFDSPLHF	TGTGCCAGCAGTCGTAGTTTTAGCCGGACAGGTTTTGATTCACCCCTCCACTTT
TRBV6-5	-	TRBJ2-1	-	CASMVSVGPYNEQFF	TGTGCCAGCATGGTGAGCGTGGGCCCCTACAATGAGCAGTTCTTC
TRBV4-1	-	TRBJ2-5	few	CASSQDLLGQYF	TGCGCCAGCAGCCAAGATTTGCTCGGGCAGTACTTC
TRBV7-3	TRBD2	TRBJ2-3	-	CASSPSGGQKTDTQYF	TGTGCCAGCAGTCCTAGCGGGGGTCAAAAAACAGATACGCAGTATTTT
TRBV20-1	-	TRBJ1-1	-	CSAREFGTEAFF	TGCAGTGCTAGAGAGTTTGGTACTGAAGCTTTCTTT
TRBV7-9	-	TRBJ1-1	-	CASSLSSGITEAFF	TGTGCCAGCAGCTTATCGTCCGGGATCACTGAAGCTTTCTTT
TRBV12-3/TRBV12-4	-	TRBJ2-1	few	CASSQGEGRVDEQFF	TGTGCCAGCAGCCAAGGGGAAGGGCGGGTCGATGAGCAGTTCTTC
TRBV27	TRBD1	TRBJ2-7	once	CASSSTGGLSYEQYF	TGTGCCAGCAGTTCCACAGGGGGGCTCTCCTACGAGCAGTACTTC
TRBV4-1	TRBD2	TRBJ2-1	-	CASSRRTSGKPYNEQFF	TGCGCCAGCAGCCGCCGAACTAGCGGCAAGCCTTACAATGAGCAGTTCTTC
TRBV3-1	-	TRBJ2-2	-	CASSRQKVNTGELFF	TGTGCCAGCAGCCGTCAGAAAGTGAACACCGGGGAGCTGTTTTTT
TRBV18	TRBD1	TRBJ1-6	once	CASSQQQGSSYNSPLHF	TGTGCCAGCTCACAACAACAGGGGAGCTCCTATAATTCACCCCTCCACTTT
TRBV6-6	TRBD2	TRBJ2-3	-	CASSYSGRSGGMDTQYF	TGTGCCAGCAGTTACTCCGGAAGGTCGGGGGGTATGGATACGCAGTATTTT
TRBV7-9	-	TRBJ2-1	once	CASSPRGGRSGEQFF	TGTGCCAGCAGCCCACGGGGAGGCAGGTCGGGAGAGCAGTTCTTC